This TCR beta chain was observed in a study of radiotherapy plus CTLA-4 blockade in lung cancer. Study-wide points: The best prediction of response reportedly came from early blood T cell clone dynamics, with interferon-beta.

Comments on this clone: Its antigen is unknown.

People whose metastatic non-small-cell lung cancer was chemo-refractory got focal radiation along with CTLA-4 blockade by ipilimumab. Only in-frame clones appear in the TCRdb table, and some are missing; sequencing was by immunoSEQ multiplex PCR. The repertoire has tens of thousands of clones, roughly four fifths of them found once; the top ten carry under 9.5%. The V end lost 2 bases, the J end lost 4 bases, and 9 bases lay between the germline ends. Per the germline V gene, CDR1 is MNHEY and CDR2 is SMNVEV (reference sequence). There are 14 residues in the CDR3. The rearrangement links TRBV27 to TRBJ1-5; the D is unclear. The sequencing used peripheral blood, collected from a patient treated with radiotherapy plus ipilimumab. The TCR sequence derives from a human donor with non-small cell lung cancer who had stable disease on radiotherapy plus ipilimumab. The CDR3 DNA reads TGTGCCAGCAGTTTAAGGGCACAGAATCAGCCCCAGCATTTT. This gives the protein CASSLRAQNQPQHF.